This T cell receptor beta chain came from a study of identical twins. This clonotype appeared a few times. Its target is not known. TCRdb independently ran MiXCR on the 5' RACE reads; one entry per CDR3 protein. This sample has hundreds of thousands of distinct CDR3 sequences, with more than 13% found just once. This CDR3 spans 12 amino acids. V was pared by 1 base and J by 10 bases, with 8 bases between. Germline V gene data show CDR1 as LGHDT and CDR2 as YNNKEL (reference sequence). Overall study findings and caveats: For cord blood, abundant beta clonotypes had fewer insertions, unlike memory repertoires, which showed none.

The V gene is TRBV3-1, the J gene TRBJ2-1; the D gene could be TRBD1 or TRBD2 (6 bases each). The sample was memory (CD45RO+) T cells sorted from blood. The TCR sequence derives from a young woman in good health. The CDR3 loop reads CASSQGGAEQFF. The DNA of the CDR3 is TGTGCCAGCAGCCAAGGGGGGGCAGAGCAGTTCTTC.